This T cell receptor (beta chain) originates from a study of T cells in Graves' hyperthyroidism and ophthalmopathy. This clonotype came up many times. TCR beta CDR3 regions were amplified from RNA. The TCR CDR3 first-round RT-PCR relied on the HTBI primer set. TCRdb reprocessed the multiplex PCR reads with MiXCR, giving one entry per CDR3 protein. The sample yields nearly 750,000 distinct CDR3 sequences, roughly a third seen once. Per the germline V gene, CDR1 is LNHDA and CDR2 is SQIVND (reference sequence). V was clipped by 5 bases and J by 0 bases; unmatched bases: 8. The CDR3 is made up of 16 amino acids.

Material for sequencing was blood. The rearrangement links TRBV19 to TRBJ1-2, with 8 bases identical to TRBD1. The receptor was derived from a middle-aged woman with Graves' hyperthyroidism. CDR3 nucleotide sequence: TGTGCCAGTAGTCCAGGGACAGGAAGGACTAACTATGGCTACACCTTC. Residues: CASSPGTGRTNYGYTF.